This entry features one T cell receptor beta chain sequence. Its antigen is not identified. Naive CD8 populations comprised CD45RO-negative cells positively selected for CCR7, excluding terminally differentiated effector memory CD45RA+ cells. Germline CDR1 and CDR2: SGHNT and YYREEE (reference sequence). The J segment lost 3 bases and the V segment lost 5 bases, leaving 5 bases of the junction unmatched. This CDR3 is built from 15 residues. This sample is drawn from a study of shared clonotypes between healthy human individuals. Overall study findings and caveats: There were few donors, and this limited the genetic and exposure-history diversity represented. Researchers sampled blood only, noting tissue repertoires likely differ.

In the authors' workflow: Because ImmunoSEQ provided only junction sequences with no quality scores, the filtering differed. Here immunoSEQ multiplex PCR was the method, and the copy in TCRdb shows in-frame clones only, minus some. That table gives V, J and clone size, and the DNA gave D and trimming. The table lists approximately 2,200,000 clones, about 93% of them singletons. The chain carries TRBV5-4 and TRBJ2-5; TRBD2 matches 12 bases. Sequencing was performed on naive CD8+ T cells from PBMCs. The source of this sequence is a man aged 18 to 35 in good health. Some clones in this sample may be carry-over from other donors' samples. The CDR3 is CASRYRLAGEETQYF. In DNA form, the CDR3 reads TGTGCCAGCAGGTATCGACTAGCGGGAGAAGAGACCCAGTACTTC.